What follows are 21 T cell receptor beta chains derived from one specimen sequenced in a study of shared clonotypes between healthy human individuals. Sequencing was performed with immunoSEQ multiplex PCR; in TCRdb, only in-frame clones are kept and a portion is missing. The sample records approximately 500,000 clones, almost 80% being singletons. Material for sequencing was PBMCs. All receptors come from a woman aged 40 to 50 in good health. Some clones in this sample may be carry-over from other donors' samples.

The chain combines TRBV6-4 with TRBJ1-5, with a possible D match to TRBD1 (5 bases). The germline V and J ends were trimmed by 3 bases and 5 bases, with 14 bases remaining between them. The CDR3 is made up of 15 amino acids. Germline values: CDR1 MRHNA, CDR2 SNTAGT. The DNA for the CDR3 is TGTGCCAGCAGTGAGAGTCCAGGGTGGGATCAGCCCCAGCATTTT. The encoded protein is CASSESPGWDQPQHF.

The genes are TRBV2 and TRBJ2-7; TRBD2 matches at 7 bases. CDR1 is SNHLY and CDR2 is FYNNEI in the germline V gene. The junction had 7 bases not matched to a gene; V was cut back by 1 base and J by 4 bases. This CDR3 has 15 amino acids. CDR3 sequence: CASSEGLAEMYEQYF. The CDR3 DNA follows: TGTGCCAGCAGTGAAGGCCTAGCGGAGATGTACGAGCAGTACTTC.

V is TRBV9 and J is TRBJ2-1; TRBD2 matches 11 bases. There are 15 residues in the CDR3. Germline V gene lookup returns CDR1 SGDLS and CDR2 YYNGEE. The V segment lost 0 bases and the J segment 10 bases; nucleotides outside the gene matches: 6. In nucleotides, the CDR3 is TGTGCCAGCAGCGTAGACCTAGCGGGAGGTAGGGAGCAGTTCTTC. As protein: CASSVDLAGGREQFF.

J is TRBJ1-5 and V is TRBV10-2, with D possibly being TRBD1 (5 bases). Germline CDR1 WSHSY, CDR2 SAAADI. The CDR3 extends over 13 amino acids. V dropped 6 bases and J dropped 3 bases, with 9 bases sitting between them. The CDR3 nucleotides read TGCGCCAGCAGGATACAGGTCAATCAGCCCCAGCATTTT. Amino acids: CASRIQVNQPQHF.

The J gene is TRBJ2-7, the V gene TRBV18; no clear D. The CDR3 extends over 15 amino acids. Trimming removed 2 bases from V and 0 bases from J, with 11 bases in between. Germline V gives CDR1 KGHSH, CDR2 LQKENI. The CDR3 DNA reads as TGTGCCAGCTCACCATCGGCCGGGCGCTCCTACGAGCAGTACTTC. The encoded protein is CASSPSAGRSYEQYF.

About this clone: Other DNA sequences from this sample encode an identical CDR3 as well. The chain joins TRBV28 to TRBJ1-2; D unclear. Germline V lookup: CDR1 MDHEN, CDR2 SYDVKM. The CDR3 totals 12 residues. V gave up 2 bases and J gave up 4 bases, with 5 bases separating them. The CDR3 DNA follows: TGTGCCAGCAGTTTAGAGGTCTATGGCTACACCTTC. Translated, it gives CASSLEVYGYTF.

V and J are TRBV7-8 and TRBJ2-7; 8 bases line up with TRBD2. V was pared by 5 bases and J by 7 bases, with 7 bases of the junction left unmatched. Per the germline V gene, CDR1 is SGHVS and CDR2 is FQNEAQ. The CDR3 covers 13 residues. The DNA of the CDR3 is TGTGCCAGCAGCACGAGGACTAGCTTGGAGCAGTACTTC. This encodes CASSTRTSLEQYF.

The rearrangement uses TRBV28 and TRBJ1-2; no clear D. V was pared by 3 bases and J by 8 bases, with 10 bases between. The V gene's germline CDR1 is MDHEN and CDR2 SYDVKM. The CDR3 covers 12 residues. CDR3 bases: TGTGCCAGCAGTTTGCTGGGCTGGGGCTACACCTTC. It yields the protein CASSLLGWGYTF.

This chain links TRBV7-9 with TRBJ2-3; D remains unclear. The germline V and J ends were trimmed by 5 bases and 1 base, with 10 bases remaining between them. The CDR3 runs 14 residues. Germline CDR1 SEHNR, CDR2 FQNEAQ (reference sequence). CDR3 in DNA: TGTGCCAGCAGCGGGAATTTCGGCACAGATACGCAGTATTTT. This encodes CASSGNFGTDTQYF.

The rearrangement joins TRBV7-2 to TRBJ2-5; 8 nucleotides line up with TRBD1. The V gene end was trimmed by 5 bases and the J gene end by 2 bases; junction bases not matched to a gene: 7. The CDR3 runs 15 residues. Germline V CDR1 and CDR2: SGHTA, FQGNSA. CDR3 region: CASSQDRVGQETQYF. CDR3 nucleotides: TGTGCCAGCAGCCAGGACAGGGTGGGACAAGAGACCCAGTACTTC.

This chain links TRBV7-2 with TRBJ2-2, with D possibly being TRBD2 (6 bases). Germline V lookup: CDR1 SGHTA, CDR2 FQGNSA. V lost 5 bases and J lost 6, with 19 bases in between. The CDR3 contains 16 residues. CDR3 loop: CASSPRTIARPGELFF. The DNA for the CDR3 is TGTGCCAGCAGCCCAAGGACTATAGCCCGCCCCGGGGAGCTGTTTTTT.

This chain uses TRBV28 with TRBJ1-3, with D maybe TRBD1 (5 bases). This CDR3 region has 17 residues. V shed 10 bases and J shed 0 bases, with 22 bases lying between them. Germline V gives CDR1 MDHEN, CDR2 SYDVKM. The CDR3 nucleotides read TGTGCCACCCTGCCGGGAGGGGAGGTTTACTCTGGAAACACCATATATTTT. Residues: CATLPGGEVYSGNTIYF.

The chain couples TRBV27 to TRBJ2-3; a possible D gene is TRBD2 (5 bases). Germline assignment: CDR1 MNHEY and CDR2 SMNVEV (reference sequence). The CDR3 extends over 14 amino acids. V was pared by 7 bases and J by 0 bases, with 11 bases between. The CDR3 nucleotides are TGTGCCAGCAAGTCGGGGTCTAGCACAGATACGCAGTATTTT. This translates into CASKSGSSTDTQYF.

The chain carries TRBV9 and TRBJ2-1; 14 bases align to TRBD2. The length of the CDR3 is 19 residues. V shed 3 bases, J shed 9 bases, and the junction held 17 bases outside the gene matches. Germline-derived CDR1 and CDR2 are SGDLS and YYNGEE. Here the CDR3 DNA reads TGTGCCAGCAGCGGATTACCGCCCGGGACTAGCGGGAGAATTAGTGAGCAGTTCTTC. Its protein product is CASSGLPPGTSGRISEQFF. Together with reference TRBV9 and TRBJ2-1, the CDR3 gives the full variable domain: DSGVTQTPKHLITATGQRVTLRCSPRSGDLSVYWYQQSLDQGLQFLIQYYNGEERAKGNILERFSAQQFPDLHSELNLSSLELGDSALYFCASSGLPPGTSGRISEQFFGPGTRLTVL.

This sequence joins TRBV5-1 and TRBJ1-2; D not resolved. This CDR3 comprises 14 residues. Germline V gives CDR1 SGHRS, CDR2 YFSETQ. V was shortened by 0 bases and J by 8 bases, with 14 bases between the two germline ends. The CDR3 reads CASSLVSGSQGYTF. Written as DNA, the CDR3 is TGCGCCAGCAGCTTGGTCTCGGGCAGCCAGGGCTACACCTTC.

The V and J genes are TRBV5-1 and TRBJ2-7, with 8 bases matching TRBD2. Trimming at V came to 3 bases and at J to 3 bases, leaving 8 bases not matched to a gene. This CDR3 is built from 15 residues. CDR1 SGHRS and CDR2 YFSETQ come from the germline V gene. In nucleotides, the CDR3 is TGCGCCAGCAGCTGGACCGGGACTAGGGTCTACGAGCAGTACTTC. Translated: CASSWTGTRVYEQYF.

The rearrangement joins TRBV7-8 to TRBJ2-1; 8 bases fit TRBD2. Trimming cost V 5 bases and J 7 bases; bases outside gene matches: 19. The CDR3 is 18 residues long. Germline V lookup: CDR1 SGHVS, CDR2 FQNEAQ. The CDR3 is CASSRVGLGAGVGNEQFF. DNA of the CDR3: TGTGCCAGCAGCCGAGTGGGGTTAGGAGCGGGAGTAGGAAATGAGCAGTTCTTC.

As to this clone: A far larger clone is one nucleotide away, so this likely arose from a read error. The chain couples TRBV29-1 to TRBJ1-1; D may be TRBD1 (5 bases). The CDR3 runs to 12 residues. Between the trimmed V and J ends, which lost 3 bases and 4 bases, there was a span of 9 bases. The germline V gene encodes CDR1 SQVTM and CDR2 ANQGSEA. The chain's CDR3 is CSVDRAPTEAFF. Here the CDR3 DNA reads TGCAGCGTTGACAGGGCTCCCACTGAAGCTTTCTTT.

The J gene is TRBJ2-3, the V gene TRBV5-1, with 8 positions matching TRBD1. V was pared by 0 bases and J by 1 base, with 7 bases of the junction left unmatched. CDR3 length: 17 residues. The germline V gene encodes CDR1 SGHRS and CDR2 YFSETQ. The CDR3 loop is CASSLGPTGDGTDTQYF. The CDR3 DNA is TGCGCCAGCAGCTTGGGACCGACAGGGGATGGCACAGATACGCAGTATTTT.

V gene TRBV10-3 combines with J gene TRBJ1-2; 11 nucleotides match TRBD1. V trimming: 8 bases; J trimming: 7 bases; junction bases outside the gene matches: 6. CDR3 length: 13 amino acids. The V gene's germline CDR1 is ENHRY and CDR2 SYGVKD. The CDR3, as DNA: TGTGCCATCCGGGGACAGGGGGAGAGTGGCTACACCTTC. Translation gives CAIRGQGESGYTF.

A few counts support this clone. CDR3 nucleotides: TGTGCCAGCAGCGCCCTGGGGGGCACGGCCGGGGAGCTGTTTTTT. Protein: CASSALGGTAGELFF. The genes are TRBV5-4 and TRBJ2-2; D assignment may be TRBD1 or TRBD2 (6 bases each). This CDR3 comprises 15 residues. The germline V and J ends were trimmed by 4 bases and 6 bases, with 16 bases remaining between them. Germline values: CDR1 SGHNT, CDR2 YYREEE (reference sequence).